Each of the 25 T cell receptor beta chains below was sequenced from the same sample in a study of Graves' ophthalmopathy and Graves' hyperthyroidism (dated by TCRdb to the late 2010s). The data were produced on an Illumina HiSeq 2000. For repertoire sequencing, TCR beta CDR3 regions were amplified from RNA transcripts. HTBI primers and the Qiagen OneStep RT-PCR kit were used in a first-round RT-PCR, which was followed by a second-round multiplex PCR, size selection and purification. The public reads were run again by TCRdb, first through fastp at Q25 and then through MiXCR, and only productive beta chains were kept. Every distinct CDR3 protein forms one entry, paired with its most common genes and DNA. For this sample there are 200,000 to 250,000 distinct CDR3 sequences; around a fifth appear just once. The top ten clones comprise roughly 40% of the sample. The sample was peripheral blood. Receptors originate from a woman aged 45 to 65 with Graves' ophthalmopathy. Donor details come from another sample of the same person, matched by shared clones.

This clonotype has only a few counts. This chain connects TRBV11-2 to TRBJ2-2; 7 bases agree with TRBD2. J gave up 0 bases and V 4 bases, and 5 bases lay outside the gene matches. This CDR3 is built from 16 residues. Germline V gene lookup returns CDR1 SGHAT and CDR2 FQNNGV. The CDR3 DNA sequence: TGTGCCAGCAGCTCGAGACTAGCCCCGAACACCGGGGAGCTGTTTTTT. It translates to CASSSRLAPNTGELFF.

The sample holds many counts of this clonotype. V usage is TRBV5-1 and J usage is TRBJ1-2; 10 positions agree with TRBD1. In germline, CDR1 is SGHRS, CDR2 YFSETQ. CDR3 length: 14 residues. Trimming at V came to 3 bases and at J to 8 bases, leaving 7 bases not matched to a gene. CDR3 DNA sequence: TGCGCCAGCAGCTCCGGGACAGGGGAACAAGGCTACACCTTC. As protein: CASSSGTGEQGYTF.

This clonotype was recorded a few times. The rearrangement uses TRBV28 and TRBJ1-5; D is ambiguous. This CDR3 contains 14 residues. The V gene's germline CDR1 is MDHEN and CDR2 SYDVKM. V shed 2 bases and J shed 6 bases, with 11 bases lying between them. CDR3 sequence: CASSLAVGFQPQHF. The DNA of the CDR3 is TGTGCCAGCAGTTTAGCCGTGGGTTTTCAGCCCCAGCATTTT.

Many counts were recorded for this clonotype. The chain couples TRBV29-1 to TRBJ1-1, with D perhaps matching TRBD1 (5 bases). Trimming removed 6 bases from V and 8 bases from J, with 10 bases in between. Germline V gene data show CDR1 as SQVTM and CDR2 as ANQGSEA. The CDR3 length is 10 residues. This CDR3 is CSVLTAEAFF. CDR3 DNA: TGCAGCGTCCTGACAGCCGAAGCTTTCTTT.

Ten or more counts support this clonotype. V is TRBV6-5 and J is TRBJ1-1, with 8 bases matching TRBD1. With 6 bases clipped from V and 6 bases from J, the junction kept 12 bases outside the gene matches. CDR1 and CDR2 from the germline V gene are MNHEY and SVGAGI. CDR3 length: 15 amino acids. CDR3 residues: CASRPNRDRRSEAFF. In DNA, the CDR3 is TGTGCCAGCAGACCTAACCGGGACAGGCGTTCTGAAGCTTTCTTT.

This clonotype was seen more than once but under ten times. The chain's CDR3 is CASSPLNSYQETQYF. The CDR3 nucleotides are TGTGCCAGCAGTCCATTAAACTCGTACCAAGAGACCCAGTACTTC. The V gene is TRBV27, the J gene TRBJ2-5, with unresolved D. Trimming cost V 5 bases and J 0 bases, with 13 bases left between them. Germline CDR1 MNHEY, CDR2 SMNVEV (reference sequence). This CDR3 has 15 amino acids.

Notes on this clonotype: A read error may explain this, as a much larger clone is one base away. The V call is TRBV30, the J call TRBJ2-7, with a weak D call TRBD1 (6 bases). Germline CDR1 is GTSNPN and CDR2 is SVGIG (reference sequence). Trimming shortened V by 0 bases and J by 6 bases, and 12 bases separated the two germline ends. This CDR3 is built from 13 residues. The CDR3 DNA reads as TGTGCCTGGAGTGTAAACAGGGTGTGCGAGCAGTACTTC. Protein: CAWSVNRVCEQYF.

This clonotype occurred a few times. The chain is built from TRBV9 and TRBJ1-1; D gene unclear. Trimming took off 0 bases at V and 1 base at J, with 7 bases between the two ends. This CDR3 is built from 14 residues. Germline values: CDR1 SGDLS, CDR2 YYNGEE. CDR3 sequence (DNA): TGTGCCAGCAGCGTAGATCAGGCGAACACTGAAGCTTTCTTT. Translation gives CASSVDQANTEAFF.

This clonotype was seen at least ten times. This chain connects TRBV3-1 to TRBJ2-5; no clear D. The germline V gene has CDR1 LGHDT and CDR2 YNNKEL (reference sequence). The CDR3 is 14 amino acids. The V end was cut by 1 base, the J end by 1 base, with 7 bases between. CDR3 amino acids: CASSQGALQETQYF. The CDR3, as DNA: TGTGCCAGCAGCCAAGGGGCTCTCCAAGAGACCCAGTACTTC.

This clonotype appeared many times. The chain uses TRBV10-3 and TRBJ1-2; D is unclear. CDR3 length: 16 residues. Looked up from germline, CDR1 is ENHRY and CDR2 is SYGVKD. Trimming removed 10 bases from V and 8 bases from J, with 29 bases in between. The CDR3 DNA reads TGTGCCACCGTCGGTGAGGGCCCGATCCTGCTAGGGGGCTACACCTTC. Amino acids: CATVGEGPILLGGYTF.

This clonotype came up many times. The CDR3 protein is CASSLVVSEFYEQYF. In DNA form, the CDR3 reads TGTGCCAGCAGCTTAGTGGTTAGCGAGTTCTACGAGCAGTACTTC. The chain links TRBV7-9 to TRBJ2-7; D is perhaps TRBD2 (5 bases). The CDR3 spans 15 residues. V shed 1 base and J shed 3 bases, with 13 bases lying between them. Germline lookup yields CDR1 SEHNR and CDR2 FQNEAQ (reference sequence).

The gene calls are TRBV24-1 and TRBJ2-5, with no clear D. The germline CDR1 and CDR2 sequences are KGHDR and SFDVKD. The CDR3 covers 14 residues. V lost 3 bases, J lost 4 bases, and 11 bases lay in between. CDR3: CATSDIGSGETQYF. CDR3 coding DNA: TGTGCCACCAGTGATATAGGGTCGGGAGAGACCCAGTACTTC.

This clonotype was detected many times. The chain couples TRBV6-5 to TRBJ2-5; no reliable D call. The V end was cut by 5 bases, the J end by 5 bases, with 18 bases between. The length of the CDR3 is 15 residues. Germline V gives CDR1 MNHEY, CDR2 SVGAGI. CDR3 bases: TGTGCCAGCAGTCTACGGCAGGCTATATGGGAGACCCAGTACTTC. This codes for CASSLRQAIWETQYF.

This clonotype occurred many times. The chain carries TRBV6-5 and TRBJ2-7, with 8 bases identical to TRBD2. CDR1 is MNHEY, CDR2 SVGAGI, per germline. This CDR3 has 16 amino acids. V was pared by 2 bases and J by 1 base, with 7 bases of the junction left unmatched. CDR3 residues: CASSYGAGDTSYEQYF. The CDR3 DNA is TGTGCCAGCAGTTACGGAGCGGGGGATACATCCTACGAGCAGTACTTC.

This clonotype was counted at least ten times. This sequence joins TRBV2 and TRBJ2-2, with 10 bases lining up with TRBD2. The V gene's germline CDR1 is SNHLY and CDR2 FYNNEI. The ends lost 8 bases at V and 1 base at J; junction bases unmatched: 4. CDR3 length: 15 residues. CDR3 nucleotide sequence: TGTGCCAGCCGCGGACTAGCGGTGAACACCGGGGAGCTGTTTTTT. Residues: CASRGLAVNTGELFF.

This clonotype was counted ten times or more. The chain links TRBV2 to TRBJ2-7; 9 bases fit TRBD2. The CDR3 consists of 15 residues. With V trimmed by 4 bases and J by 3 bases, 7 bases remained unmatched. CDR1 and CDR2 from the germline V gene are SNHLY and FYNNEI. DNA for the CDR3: TGTGCCAGCAGTGGAGACGCTAGCGGGGACTACGAGCAGTACTTC. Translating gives CASSGDASGDYEQYF.

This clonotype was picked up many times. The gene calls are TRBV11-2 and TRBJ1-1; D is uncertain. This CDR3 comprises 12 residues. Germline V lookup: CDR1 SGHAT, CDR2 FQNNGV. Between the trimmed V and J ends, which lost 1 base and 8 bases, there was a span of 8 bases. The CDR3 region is CASSLGLTEAFF. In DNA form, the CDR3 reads TGTGCCAGCAGCTTAGGACTTACAGAAGCTTTCTTT.

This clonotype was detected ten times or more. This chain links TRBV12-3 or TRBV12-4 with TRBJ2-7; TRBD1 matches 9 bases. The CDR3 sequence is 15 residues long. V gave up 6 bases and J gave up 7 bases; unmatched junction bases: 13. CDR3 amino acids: CASSKGQGLSKEQYF. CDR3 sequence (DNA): TGTGCCAGCAGCAAGGGACAGGGACTGTCTAAGGAGCAGTACTTC.

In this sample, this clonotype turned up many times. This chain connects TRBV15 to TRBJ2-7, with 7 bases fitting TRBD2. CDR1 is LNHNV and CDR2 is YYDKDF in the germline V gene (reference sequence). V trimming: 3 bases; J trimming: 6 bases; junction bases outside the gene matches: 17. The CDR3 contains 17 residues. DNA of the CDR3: TGTGCCACCAGCAGGAGAGTTAGGGAGGGAGCGCCCCGCGAGCAGTACTTC. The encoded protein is CATSRRVREGAPREQYF.

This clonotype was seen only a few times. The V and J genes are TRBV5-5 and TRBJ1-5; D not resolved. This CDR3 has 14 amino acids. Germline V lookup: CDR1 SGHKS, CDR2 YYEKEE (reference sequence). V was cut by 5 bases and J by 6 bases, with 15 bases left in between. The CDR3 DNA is TGTGCCAGCAGTCAGGTGGAAGGTCGTCAGCCCCAGCATTTT. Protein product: CASSQVEGRQPQHF.

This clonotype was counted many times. CDR3 amino acids: CASSYEGGGRLNYGYTF. The CDR3 DNA reads TGTGCCAGCAGTTACGAGGGCGGGGGACGACTTAACTATGGCTACACCTTC. This chain links TRBV6-5 with TRBJ1-2; possible D gene TRBD1, 5 bases. In germline, CDR1 is MNHEY, CDR2 SVGAGI. The V end lost 2 bases, the J end lost 1 base, and 17 bases lay between the germline ends. This CDR3 comprises 17 residues.

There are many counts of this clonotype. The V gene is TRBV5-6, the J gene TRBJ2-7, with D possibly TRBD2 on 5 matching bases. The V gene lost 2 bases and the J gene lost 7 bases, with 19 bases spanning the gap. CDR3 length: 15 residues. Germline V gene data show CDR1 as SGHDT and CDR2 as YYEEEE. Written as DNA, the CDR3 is TGTGCCAGCAGCTTACGAGGCGGGTCTACCCCGGAGCAGTACTTC. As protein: CASSLRGGSTPEQYF.

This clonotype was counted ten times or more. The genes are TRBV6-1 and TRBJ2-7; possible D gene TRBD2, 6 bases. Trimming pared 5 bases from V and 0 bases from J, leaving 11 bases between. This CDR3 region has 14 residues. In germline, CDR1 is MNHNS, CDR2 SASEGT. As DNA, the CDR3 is TGTGCCAGCAGTCGGGACTTCAGCTCCTACGAGCAGTACTTC. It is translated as CASSRDFSSYEQYF.

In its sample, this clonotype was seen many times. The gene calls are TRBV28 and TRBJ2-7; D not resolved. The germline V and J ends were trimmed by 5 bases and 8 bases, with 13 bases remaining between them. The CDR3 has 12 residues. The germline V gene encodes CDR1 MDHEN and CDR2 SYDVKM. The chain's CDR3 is CASSNRRNQQYF. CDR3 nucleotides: TGTGCCAGCAGTAACCGGAGAAACCAGCAGTACTTC.

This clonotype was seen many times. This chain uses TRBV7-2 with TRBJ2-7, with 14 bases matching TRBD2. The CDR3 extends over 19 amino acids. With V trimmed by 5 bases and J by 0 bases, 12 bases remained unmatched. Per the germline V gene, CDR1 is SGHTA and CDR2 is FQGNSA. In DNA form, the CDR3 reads TGTGCCAGCAGCATCGACGGGACTAGCGGGAGTCGGTACTCCTACGAGCAGTACTTC. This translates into CASSIDGTSGSRYSYEQYF.